The clone carrying this T cell receptor (beta chain) showed up just a few times. What it recognizes is unknown. The data derive from a study of CD4+ T cells in melanoma. Whole-study results and caveats: Reportedly, melanoma neoantigen-specific CD4+ T cells showed varied differentiation states.

The assay was immunoSEQ multiplex PCR, and TCRdb's table has in-frame clones only and misses some. The sample comprises tens of thousands of clones, 60% to 75% of which are singletons, and 4.8% rests with the top ten. The CDR3 totals 15 residues. Germline loops: CDR1 SGDLS, CDR2 YYNGEE. Trimming shortened V by 6 bases and J by 0 bases, and 14 bases separated the two germline ends. The V and J genes are TRBV9 and TRBJ2-3; the D gene is possibly TRBD2 (6 bases). The receptor comes from a human donor with melanoma. Sequencing used tumor tissue. The CDR3 DNA reads TGTGCCAGCACCAAGTCGGGGACTAGCACAGATACGCAGTATTTT. Its translation: CASTKSGTSTDTQYF.